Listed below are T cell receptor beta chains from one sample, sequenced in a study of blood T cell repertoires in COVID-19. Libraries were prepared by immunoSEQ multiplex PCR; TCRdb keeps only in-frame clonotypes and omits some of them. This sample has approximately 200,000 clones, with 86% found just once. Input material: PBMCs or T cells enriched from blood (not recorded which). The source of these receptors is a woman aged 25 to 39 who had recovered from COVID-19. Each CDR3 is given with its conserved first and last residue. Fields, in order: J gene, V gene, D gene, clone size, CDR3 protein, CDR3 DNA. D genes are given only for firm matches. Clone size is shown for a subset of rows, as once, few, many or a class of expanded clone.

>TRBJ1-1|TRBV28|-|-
CASSLLQEGTEAFF
TGTGCCAGCAGTTTATTACAGGAGGGCACTGAAGCTTTCTTT
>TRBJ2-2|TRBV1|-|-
CTSSHTGSETGELFF
TGCACCAGCAGCCATACCGGGAGCGAGACCGGGGAGCTGTTTTTT
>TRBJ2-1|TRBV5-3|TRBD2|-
CARSALSGSDENEQFF
TGTGCCAGAAGCGCGCTTAGCGGGAGTGATGAGAATGAGCAGTTCTTC
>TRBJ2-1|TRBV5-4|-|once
CASKKDGGTYNEQFF
TGTGCCAGCAAAAAAGATGGGGGGACTTACAATGAGCAGTTCTTC
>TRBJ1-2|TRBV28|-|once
CASSLRGARGYTF
TGTGCCAGCAGTTTACGGGGGGCGCGAGGCTACACCTTC
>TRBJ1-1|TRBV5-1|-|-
CASSLNTGPNTEAFF
TGCGCCAGCAGCTTAAATACAGGGCCGAACACTGAAGCTTTCTTT
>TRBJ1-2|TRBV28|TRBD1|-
CASSGRQGILYGYTF
TGTGCCAGCAGTGGTAGACAGGGGATACTCTATGGCTACACCTTC
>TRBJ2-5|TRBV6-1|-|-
CASSEGVVRGQETQYF
TGTGCCAGCAGTGAAGGGGTAGTCAGGGGACAAGAGACCCAGTACTTC
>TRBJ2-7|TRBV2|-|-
CASSRDFSGNYEQYF
TGTGCCAGCAGCCGGGACTTTTCGGGGAACTACGAGCAGTACTTC
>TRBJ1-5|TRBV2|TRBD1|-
CASRMTGANQPQHF
TGTGCCAGCAGGATGACAGGGGCGAATCAGCCCCAGCATTTT
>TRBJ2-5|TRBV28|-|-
CAIGRDQETQYF
TGTGCCATAGGGCGGGACCAAGAGACCCAGTACTTC
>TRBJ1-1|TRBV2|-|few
CASRRTGNTEAFF
TGTGCCAGCAGACGAACGGGGAACACTGAAGCTTTCTTT
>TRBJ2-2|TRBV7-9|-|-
CASSPAGNTGELFF
TGTGCCAGCAGCCCCGCGGGAAACACCGGGGAGCTGTTTTTT
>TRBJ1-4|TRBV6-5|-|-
CANIRVAPEKLFF
TGTGCCAACATCAGGGTCGCGCCCGAAAAACTGTTTTTT
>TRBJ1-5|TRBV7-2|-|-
CASSLDRFNQPQHF
TGTGCCAGCAGCTTAGACAGGTTCAATCAGCCCCAGCATTTT
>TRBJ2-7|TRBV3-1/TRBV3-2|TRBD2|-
CASSRLARNEQYF
TGTGCCAGCAGCCGACTAGCGAGGAACGAGCAGTACTTC
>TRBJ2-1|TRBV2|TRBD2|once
CASSEGGRTYNEQFF
TGTGCCAGCAGTGAAGGCGGGAGGACCTACAATGAGCAGTTCTTC
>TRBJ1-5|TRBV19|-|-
CASTTIRGGGYSNQPQHF
TGTGCCAGTACTACGATTCGGGGCGGGGGGTATAGCAATCAGCCCCAGCATTTT
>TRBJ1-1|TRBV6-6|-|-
CASSSGLMNTEAFF
TGTGCCAGCAGTTCTGGGCTCATGAACACTGAAGCTTTCTTT
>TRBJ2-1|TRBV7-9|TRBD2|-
CASSLERSGGVHEQFF
TGTGCCAGCAGCTTAGAGAGATCGGGAGGAGTGCACGAGCAGTTCTTC
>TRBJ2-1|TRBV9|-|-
CASSVSGYNEQFF
TGTGCCAGCAGCGTCTCGGGGTACAATGAGCAGTTCTTC
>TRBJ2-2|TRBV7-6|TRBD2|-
CASSLETSGIAGELFF
TGTGCCAGCAGCTTGGAGACTAGCGGGATTGCCGGGGAGCTGTTTTTT
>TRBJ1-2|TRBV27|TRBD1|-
CASSSWTGVAPHYGYTF
TGTGCCAGCAGTTCCTGGACAGGGGTGGCGCCGCACTATGGCTACACCTTC
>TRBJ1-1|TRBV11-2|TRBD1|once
CASSPRTGEGSAFF
TGTGCCAGCAGCCCCAGGACAGGGGAGGGATCAGCTTTCTTT
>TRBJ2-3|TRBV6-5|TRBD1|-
CASSLTGGAGDTQYF
TGTGCCAGCTCCTTAACAGGGGGCGCGGGAGATACGCAGTATTTT
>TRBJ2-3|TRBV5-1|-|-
CASSPSFTDTQYF
TGCGCCAGCAGCCCCTCGTTCACAGATACGCAGTATTTT
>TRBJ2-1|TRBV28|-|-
CASSFLRSSYNEQFF
TGTGCCAGCAGTTTCTTGCGGAGCTCCTACAATGAGCAGTTCTTC
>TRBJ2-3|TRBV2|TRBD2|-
CAGGLAGGTDTQYF
TGTGCCGGCGGACTAGCGGGAGGCACAGATACGCAGTATTTT
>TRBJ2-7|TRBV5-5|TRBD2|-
CASSATSGSGYEQYF
TGTGCCAGCAGCGCCACTAGCGGGAGTGGGTACGAGCAGTACTTC
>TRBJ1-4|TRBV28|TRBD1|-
CASRSGQGREKLFF
TGTGCCAGCAGGTCGGGACAGGGGCGTGAAAAACTGTTTTTT